The rows below give T cell receptor beta chains drawn from one sample of a study of blood T cell repertoires in COVID-19. Assay used: immunoSEQ multiplex PCR; TCRdb lists only in-frame clones, some missing. Here the sample spans about 140,000 clones, over 80% being singletons. Sequenced sample: PBMCs or T cells enriched from blood (not recorded which). These receptors all stem from a man aged 60 to 69 who had recovered from COVID-19. The CDR3 runs from the conserved cysteine through the conserved F or W. The order of the fields is J gene, clone size, V gene, D gene, CDR3 protein, CDR3 DNA. D genes are given only for firm matches. Expanded clones are given a class, and other clones once, few, many or no size at all.

TRBJ1-2 . TRBV27 . CASRAGAHGYTF TGTGCCAGCAGGGCAGGGGCCCATGGCTACACCTTC
TRBJ1-4 . TRBV5-5 . CASSLGRPLAEKLFF TGTGCCAGCAGCTTGGGTCGCCCTCTGGCTGAAAAACTGTTTTTT
TRBJ1-2 . TRBV28 . CASSIPGTNYYGYTF TGTGCCAGCAGTATCCCCGGGACAAACTACTATGGCTACACCTTC
TRBJ1-2 once TRBV6-7 . CASPPQGSYGYTF TGTGCCAGCCCCCCGCAGGGAAGCTATGGCTACACCTTC
TRBJ2-1 . TRBV7-8 . CASSLAPEANEQFF TGTGCCAGCAGCTTAGCCCCGGAGGCGAATGAGCAGTTCTTC
TRBJ1-2 once TRBV3-1/TRBV3-2 TRBD1 CASRNRGAYGYTF TGTGCCAGCAGAAACAGGGGCGCTTATGGCTACACCTTC
TRBJ2-1 . TRBV19 . CASSKRDEQFF TGTGCCAGTTCCAAGCGGGATGAGCAGTTCTTC
TRBJ2-1 . TRBV11-3 . CASSFSAIDEQFF TGTGCCAGCAGCTTTTCTGCGATCGATGAGCAGTTCTTC
TRBJ2-1 once TRBV25-1 . CASSEYSGRGRGEQFF TGTGCCAGCAGTGAATATTCCGGCAGGGGACGGGGTGAGCAGTTCTTC
TRBJ2-6 . TRBV9 . CASQNGVVLSGANVLTF TGTGCCTCCCAGAACGGGGTCGTGTTATCTGGGGCCAACGTCCTGACTTTC
TRBJ2-5 . TRBV28 TRBD2 CASSSLAGAGGTQYF TGTGCCAGCAGTTCGCTAGCGGGGGCCGGGGGGACCCAGTACTTC
TRBJ2-7 . TRBV7-9 TRBD1 CASSNRDRGLYEQYF TGTGCCAGCAGCAACCGGGACAGGGGACTATACGAGCAGTACTTC
TRBJ2-7 . TRBV6-5 . CASTYRYEQYF TGTGCCAGCACCTACAGATACGAGCAGTACTTC
TRBJ1-2 . TRBV29-1 . CSVERGRSSGYTF TGCAGCGTTGAGCGGGGGAGGTCAAGTGGCTACACCTTC
TRBJ1-5 . TRBV6-5 . CASTGGMGNQPQHF TGTGCCAGCACTGGCGGGATGGGCAATCAGCCCCAGCATTTT
TRBJ2-7 . TRBV10-2 TRBD2 CASSEGSVAGGGYEQYF TGCGCCAGCAGTGAGGGGTCCGTAGCGGGAGGTGGGTACGAGCAGTACTTC
TRBJ1-1 . TRBV10-2 . CASSQDKNTEAFF TGCGCCAGCAGTCAGGACAAGAACACTGAAGCTTTCTTT
TRBJ2-1 . TRBV3-1/TRBV3-2 . CASSPTMSNEQFF TGTGCCAGCAGTCCGACTATGTCCAATGAGCAGTTCTTC
TRBJ1-2 . TRBV19 . CASKRDSFPNYGYTF TGTGCCAGTAAAAGGGACTCCTTCCCAAACTATGGCTACACCTTC
TRBJ1-6 . TRBV6-1 . CASSDGQGSNSPLHF TGTGCCAGCAGTGATGGCCAGGGTAGTAATTCACCCCTCCACTTT
TRBJ1-3 . TRBV2 TRBD1 CASTGQAGNTIYF TGTGCCAGCACAGGACAGGCTGGAAACACCATATATTTT
TRBJ2-1 . TRBV13 TRBD2 CASSPWGGTNYNEQFF TGTGCCAGCAGCCCTTGGGGGGGGACGAACTACAATGAGCAGTTCTTC
TRBJ1-1 . TRBV12-5 TRBD1 CASGFQGAGATEAFF TGTGCTAGTGGTTTCCAGGGGGCGGGTGCCACTGAAGCTTTCTTT
TRBJ1-1 . TRBV5-1 . CASSSPGVMNTEAFF TGCGCCAGCAGCTCCCCAGGGGTCATGAACACTGAAGCTTTCTTT
TRBJ2-3 . TRBV7-6 . CASSLAGDSYTDTQYF TGTGCCAGCAGCTTAGCGGGGGACTCCTACACAGATACGCAGTATTTT
TRBJ2-1 . TRBV12-3/TRBV12-4 . CASSQADWSEQFF TGTGCCAGCAGTCAAGCCGACTGGAGTGAGCAGTTCTTC
TRBJ1-6 . TRBV30 . CAWNSRRGYNSPLHF TGTGCCTGGAATTCTCGGCGGGGATATAATTCACCCCTCCACTTT
TRBJ1-3 few TRBV18 . CASSAITGSTGNTIYF TGTGCCAGCTCCGCTATCACAGGGTCTACTGGAAACACCATATATTTT
TRBJ1-1 few TRBV10-3 TRBD1 CAISESKGANTEAFF TGTGCCATCAGTGAGTCTAAGGGGGCGAACACTGAAGCTTTCTTT
TRBJ2-1 . TRBV3-1/TRBV3-2 TRBD2 CASSQTSGRRNEQFF TGTGCCAGCAGCCAGACTAGCGGGAGGAGGAATGAGCAGTTCTTC
TRBJ2-3 . TRBV5-1 . CASSQTPGSTDTQYF TGCGCCAGCAGCCAAACTCCGGGTTCCACAGATACGCAGTATTTT
TRBJ2-7 . TRBV7-6 TRBD1 CASSPQQGIAYEQYF TGTGCCAGCAGCCCCCAACAGGGGATCGCCTACGAGCAGTACTTC
TRBJ2-7 . TRBV19 TRBD1 CASSIVPRDRAYEQYF TGTGCCAGTAGTATAGTCCCGAGGGACAGAGCCTACGAGCAGTACTTC
TRBJ2-2 . TRBV3-1/TRBV3-2 . CASSRVGGGGSGELFF TGTGCCAGCAGCCGCGTCGGGGGAGGCGGTTCCGGGGAGCTGTTTTTT
TRBJ1-2 once TRBV14 . CASSPRQFGYTF TGTGCCAGCAGCCCCCGACAGTTTGGCTACACCTTC